The entry that follows covers one T cell receptor (beta chain) sequence. The data stem from a study of cytomegalovirus exposure and HLA in healthy donors. About the research overall: An early release of data contained about 85 million unique TCRs, which came from HLA-typed donors.

Both 60 Vbeta primers and 13 Jbeta primers went into the PCR. Produced via immunoSEQ multiplex PCR; TCRdb's table is partial and in-frame only. The table has about 200,000 clones, 60% to 80% seen once. The CDR3 totals 16 residues. Trimming left V 7 bases short and J 0 bases short, with 16 bases between. From germline, CDR1 is SGHVS and CDR2 FQNEAQ. V is TRBV7-8 and J is TRBJ2-4, with a possible D match to TRBD2 (6 bases). The origin of this receptor is a male donor in good health and CMV-seronegative. Sequencing used PBMCs. As DNA, the CDR3 is TGTGCCAGCAAACTTTCGGGGGATTCAGCCAAAAACATTCAGTACTTC. Protein sequence: CASKLSGDSAKNIQYF.